Sequencing of this TCR beta chain was carried out in a study of blood T cell repertoires in COVID-19. Study overall: T cells, B-cell-depleted T cells, or PBMCs provided the cDNA or gDNA that served as material.

This clone appeared a single time. The CDR3 length is 14 residues. Germline CDR1 SGHTA, CDR2 FQGTGA. V lost 5 bases, J lost 6 bases, and 8 bases stayed unmatched. TCRdb's table, derived via immunoSEQ multiplex PCR, lists solely in-frame clones and lacks some. The sample lists some 130,000 clones, around 89% occurring once. J is TRBJ2-7 and V is TRBV7-3, with 9 positions matching TRBD1. The origin of this receptor is a man between 60 and 70 years old with COVID-19, enrolled during active disease. Sequenced material: peripheral blood. CDR3 loop: CASSQTGGKGEQYF. The CDR3 coding sequence is TGTGCCAGCAGCCAGACAGGGGGGAAAGGCGAGCAGTACTTC.